This T cell receptor beta chain appears in the sequencing data of a study of blood T cells in healthy people across ages. A second about 6 to 12 cycle PCR used barcoded and J-beta primers. MiXCR was run by TCRdb on the 5' RACE reads, yielding one entry per CDR3 protein. The sample records some 1.5 million distinct CDR3 sequences, 25% to 30% being singletons. The sample holds a few counts of this clonotype. Antigen specificity is unknown. Total RNA extraction produced at least 5 micrograms (per sample) for the study. Points from the study as a whole: Aged donors had fewer naive CD4+ cells and lower diversity than long-lived donors. What prevented conclusive comparison of naive and antigen-experienced cells was that PBMCs were unsorted. Naive T cell percentage by flow cytometry tracked strongly with beta diversity.

The V segment lost 5 bases and the J segment 1 base; nucleotides outside the gene matches: 8. Germline assignment: CDR1 MNHEY and CDR2 SVGAGI. This CDR3 has 15 residues. The sample was blood. The chain uses TRBV6-5 and TRBJ2-7, with 7 bases matching TRBD2. The source is a woman between 25 and 40 years old in good health. The CDR3 sequence: CASSPALGGSYEQYF. Here the CDR3 DNA reads TGTGCCAGCAGTCCCGCCCTCGGGGGGTCCTACGAGCAGTACTTC.